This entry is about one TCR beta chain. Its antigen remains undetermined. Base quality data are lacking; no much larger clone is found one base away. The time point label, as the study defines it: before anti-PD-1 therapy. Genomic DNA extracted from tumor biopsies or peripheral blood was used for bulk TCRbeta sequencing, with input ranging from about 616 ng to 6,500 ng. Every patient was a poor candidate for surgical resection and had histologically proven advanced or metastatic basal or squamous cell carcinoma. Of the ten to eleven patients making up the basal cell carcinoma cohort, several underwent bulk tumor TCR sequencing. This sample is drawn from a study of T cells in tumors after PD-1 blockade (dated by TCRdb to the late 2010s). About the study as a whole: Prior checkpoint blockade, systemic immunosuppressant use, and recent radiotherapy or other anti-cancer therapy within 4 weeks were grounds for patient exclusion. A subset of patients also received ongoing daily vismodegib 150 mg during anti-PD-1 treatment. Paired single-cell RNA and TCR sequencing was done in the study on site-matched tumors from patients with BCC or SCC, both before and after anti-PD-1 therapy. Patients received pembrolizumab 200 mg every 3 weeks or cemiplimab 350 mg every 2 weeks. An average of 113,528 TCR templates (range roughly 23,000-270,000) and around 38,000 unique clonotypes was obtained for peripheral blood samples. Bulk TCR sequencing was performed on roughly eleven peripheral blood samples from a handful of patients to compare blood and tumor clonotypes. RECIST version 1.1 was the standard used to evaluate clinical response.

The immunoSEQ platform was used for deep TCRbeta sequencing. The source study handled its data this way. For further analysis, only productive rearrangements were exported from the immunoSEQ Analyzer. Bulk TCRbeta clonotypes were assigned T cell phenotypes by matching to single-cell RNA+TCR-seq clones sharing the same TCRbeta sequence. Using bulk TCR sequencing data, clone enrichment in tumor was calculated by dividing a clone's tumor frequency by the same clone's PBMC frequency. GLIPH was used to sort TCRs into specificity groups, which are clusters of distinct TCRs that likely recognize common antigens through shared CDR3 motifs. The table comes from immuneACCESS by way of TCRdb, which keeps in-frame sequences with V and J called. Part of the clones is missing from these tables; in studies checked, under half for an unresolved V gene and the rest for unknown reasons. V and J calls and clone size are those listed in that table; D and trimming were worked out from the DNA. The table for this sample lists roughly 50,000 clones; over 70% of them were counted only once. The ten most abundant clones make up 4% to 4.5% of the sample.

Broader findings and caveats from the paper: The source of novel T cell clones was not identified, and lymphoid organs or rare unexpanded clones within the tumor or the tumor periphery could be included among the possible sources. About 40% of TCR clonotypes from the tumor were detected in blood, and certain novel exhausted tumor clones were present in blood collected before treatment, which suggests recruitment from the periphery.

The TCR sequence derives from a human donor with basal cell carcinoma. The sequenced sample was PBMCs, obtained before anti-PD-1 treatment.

The nucleotides read TGTGCCACCGCCCGGGCAGTAGGTAATGAGCAGTTCTTC. Its product reads: CATARAVGNEQFF. The chain was built from TRBV6-5 and TRBJ2-1; there is no confident call for the D gene. The CDR3 contains 13 residues, cysteine and phenylalanine counted. The kept DNA is CDR3 alone, 39 bases in frame from the first base. CDR1 is given as MNHEY and CDR2 as SVGAGI, both from the germline V gene. V drops 10 bases and J drops 7 bases, leaving 17 bases in between.